Listed here is a single T cell receptor (beta chain). Its antigen remains unidentified. Germline CDR1 reads MDHEN; CDR2 reads SYDVKM. The V segment lost 5 bases and the J segment 5 bases; nucleotides outside the gene matches: 6. The CDR3 is 15 amino acids. The primer mix had 60 Vbeta and 13 Jbeta primers. This table comes from immunoSEQ multiplex PCR, and its TCRdb copy is limited to in-frame clones, with some not included. The profile shows about 37,000 clones, roughly 80% of them singletons. These data come from a study of cytomegalovirus exposure and HLA in healthy donors. Study results and caveats: A later analysis linked around 15,000 TCR beta sequences to HLA alleles at 0.05 false discovery rate. Per a prior analysis, the majority of TCR beta V segments were productive roughly 87% or roughly 30% of the time. Of the V segments, some could not be distinguished, including TRBV6-2 and TRBV6-3, and were excluded. Most of the CMV-associated TCR beta chains (in a later analysis) appeared to be HLA-restricted.

The TCR originated in a woman aged 40 to 49 in good health and CMV-seronegative. The sequenced sample was PBMCs. The rearrangement uses TRBV28 and TRBJ2-5; 12 nucleotides agree with TRBD1. The CDR3 spells CASSGDRGRWETQYF. The DNA for the CDR3 is TGTGCCAGCAGTGGGGACAGGGGGCGATGGGAGACCCAGTACTTC.